Below are 28 T cell receptor beta chains sequenced from a single sample in a study of blood T cells in healthy people across ages. Sample-barcoded 5' priming and a J-beta primer mix drove a second PCR of roughly 6 to 12 cycles. TCRdb re-derived calls from the 5' RACE reads in MiXCR, one entry per CDR3 protein. The table records about 690,000 distinct CDR3 sequences, around two fifths of them present only once. Sequenced sample: blood. Every receptor here comes from a man at least 80 years old in good health.

As for this clonotype: A much larger clone differs by one base, so this may be a read error. As DNA, the CDR3 is TGTGCCATCAGGCCGGACGGAGAAGAGACCCAGTACTTC. It yields the protein CAIRPDGEETQYF. The J gene is TRBJ2-4, the V gene TRBV10-3; D call uncertain. The J call is uncertain, as TRBJ2-5 better fits the DNA end. This CDR3 has 13 residues. CDR1 and CDR2 (germline): ENHRY, SYGVKD.

The chain uses TRBV5-1 and TRBJ2-5; D might be TRBD1 or TRBD2, each matching 6 bases. CDR1 and CDR2 from the germline V gene are SGHRS and YFSETQ. This CDR3 comprises 14 residues. The germline V and J ends were trimmed by 4 bases and 4 bases, with 14 bases remaining between them. CDR3 sequence reads: CASSILQGGETQYF. The CDR3 nucleotides are TGCGCCAGCAGCATCTTACAGGGAGGAGAGACCCAGTACTTC. Full variable domain (rest looked up from reference TRBV5-1 and TRBJ2-5): KAGVTQTPRYLIKTRGQQVTLSCSPISGHRSVSWYQQTPGQGLQFLFEYFSETQRNKGNFPGRFSGRQFSNSRSEMNVSTLELGDSALYLCASSILQGGETQYFGPGTRLLVL.

The table lists this clonotype with a count of one. The CDR3 loop is CAISTGSSYNEQYF. The CDR3 DNA follows: TGTGCCATTTCGACAGGTAGCTCCTACAATGAGCAGTACTTC. This chain joins TRBV10-3 and TRBJ2-1, with D tentatively TRBD1 (6 bases). Gene TRBJ2-7 matches the end of the DNA better, so the J call may be wrong. CDR1 and CDR2 (germline): ENHRY, SYGVKD. The CDR3 totals 14 residues.

This rearrangement joins TRBV4-1 to TRBJ1-1; no reliable D call. The CDR3 spans 16 residues. Germline V gene data show CDR1 as MGHRA and CDR2 as YSYEKL. With 0 bases removed from V and 0 bases from J, the gap between germline ends came to 11 bases. As DNA, the CDR3 is TGCGCCAGCAGCCAAGATGGGCATCCGCTGAACACTGAAGCTTTCTTT. It is translated as CASSQDGHPLNTEAFF.

This clonotype was seen a handful of times. The chain recombines TRBV5-1 with TRBJ2-5, with D perhaps TRBD2 (5 bases). Germline loops: CDR1 SGHRS, CDR2 YFSETQ. This CDR3 is built from 14 residues. The V gene lost 0 bases and the J gene lost 4 bases, with 10 bases spanning the gap. The CDR3, as DNA: TGCGCCAGCAGCTTGGGAGGGCATGGAGAGACCCAGTACTTC. It encodes CASSLGGHGETQYF.

This clonotype came up a few times. The V gene is TRBV20-1, the J gene TRBJ2-7; D possibly corresponds to TRBD2 (6 bases). Germline CDR1 DFQATT, CDR2 SNEGSKA (reference sequence). The CDR3 has 12 residues. Trimming left V 6 bases short and J 7 bases short, with 16 bases between. CDR3: CSAGTRGWEQYF. As DNA, the CDR3 is TGCAGTGCCGGGACTCGGGGATGGGAGCAGTACTTC.

V gene TRBV28 combines with J gene TRBJ1-4, with D unclear. CDR1 is MDHEN and CDR2 is SYDVKM in the germline V gene. The V and J ends lost 8 bases and 7 bases respectively, with 11 bases between them. This CDR3 region has 12 residues. The CDR3 spells CASGGGGEKLFF. DNA of the CDR3: TGTGCCAGCGGTGGTGGCGGTGAAAAACTGTTTTTT.

This clonotype showed up many times. V usage is TRBV25-1 and J usage is TRBJ2-4; tentatively, D is TRBD1 (5 bases). The CDR3 sequence is 13 residues long. V lost 7 bases and J 1 base, leaving 8 bases between the germline ends. Germline-derived CDR1 and CDR2 are MGHDK and SYGVNS. Written as DNA, the CDR3 is TGTGCCAGCACCCCAGGGGCCAAAAACATTCAGTACTTC. It codes for CASTPGAKNIQYF.

The V call is TRBV11-2, the J call TRBJ2-1; possible D gene TRBD2, 7 bases. Germline lookup yields CDR1 SGHAT and CDR2 FQNNGV. V lost 5 bases to trimming and J lost 9 bases, with 23 bases between them. This CDR3 is built from 16 residues. As DNA, the CDR3 is TGTGCCAGCAGCGCCGGCCAGAGGGGGGGAGCGAGTGAGCAGTTCTTC. Residues: CASSAGQRGGASEQFF.

This clonotype was found a few times. The chain joins TRBV7-2 to TRBJ1-3, with TRBD1 matching over 8 bases. This CDR3 region has 19 residues. J was trimmed by 0 bases and V by 1 base; bases with no gene match: 11. Germline V gene sequence: CDR1 SGHTA, CDR2 FQGNSA. DNA for the CDR3: TGTGCCAGCAGCTTAGTAGGGACAGGACCTGTGAGCTCTGGAAACACCATATATTTT. It is translated as CASSLVGTGPVSSGNTIYF.

This clonotype appeared many times. This chain joins TRBV20-1 and TRBJ1-1; no definite D call. V was clipped by 1 base and J by 4 bases, with 10 bases between them. Looked up from germline, CDR1 is DFQATT and CDR2 is SNEGSKA (reference sequence). The CDR3 loop spans 13 amino acids. The CDR3 region is CSARVRTFTEAFF. The CDR3 DNA is TGCAGTGCTAGAGTCCGGACGTTCACTGAAGCTTTCTTT.

This clonotype was counted between two and nine times. V is TRBV4-3 and J is TRBJ1-5; D might be TRBD1 (6 bases). V lost 0 bases and J lost 12, with 15 bases in between. Germline assignment: CDR1 LGHNA and CDR2 YSLEER. The CDR3 loop spans 14 amino acids. CDR3 loop: CASSQDLGTPNQHF. CDR3 nucleotides: TGCGCCAGCAGCCAAGATCTAGGGACACCCAACCAGCATTTT.

This chain uses TRBV25-1 with TRBJ1-2; D is undetermined. V was clipped by 5 bases and J by 6 bases, with 13 bases between them. The CDR3 runs to 13 residues. Germline V gene lookup returns CDR1 MGHDK and CDR2 SYGVNS. In nucleotides, the CDR3 is TGTGCCAGCAGTAAGACAACCTGGGATGGCTACACCTTC. The encoded protein is CASSKTTWDGYTF.

The rearrangement joins TRBV20-1 to TRBJ2-1, with 10 bases fitting TRBD2. Trimming cost V 1 base and J 3 bases; bases outside gene matches: 3. Germline CDR1 is DFQATT and CDR2 is SNEGSKA (reference sequence). The CDR3 covers 15 residues. The CDR3 here is CSARGLAGDYNEQFF. CDR3 nucleotide sequence: TGCAGTGCTAGAGGGCTAGCGGGAGACTACAATGAGCAGTTCTTC.

The chain is built from TRBV4-3 and TRBJ2-1; D uncertain. The CDR3 loop spans 17 amino acids. V was cut by 5 bases and J by 4 bases, with 21 bases left in between. CDR1 is LGHNA and CDR2 is YSLEER in the germline V gene. Here the CDR3 reads CASSSTETPTDYNEQFF. DNA of the CDR3: TGCGCCAGCAGCTCAACCGAAACCCCCACCGATTACAATGAGCAGTTCTTC.

This clonotype was seen more than once but under ten times. The chain carries TRBV20-1 and TRBJ2-1; 7 positions agree with TRBD1. Germline V CDR1 and CDR2: DFQATT, SNEGSKA (reference sequence). The CDR3 is 14 residues long. Germline trimming cut 3 bases from V and 9 bases from J; bases unmatched to any gene: 11. The CDR3 here is CSASSGDRSGEQFF. The CDR3 nucleotides read TGCAGTGCTAGTTCTGGGGACAGATCCGGTGAGCAGTTCTTC.

This clonotype was recorded once. The chain couples TRBV6-5 to TRBJ2-4, with 7 bases that match TRBD2. The CDR3 contains 12 residues. V lost 6 bases and J lost 13; bases outside the gene matches: 9. The germline CDR1 and CDR2 sequences are MNHEY and SVGAGI. The CDR3 sequence is CASRHTRREQYF. CDR3 sequence (DNA): TGTGCCAGCAGGCACACCCGGCGGGAGCAGTACTTC.

The V and J genes are TRBV12-3 or TRBV12-4 and TRBJ1-5, with D unclear. The ends were cut back, 3 bases at V and 2 bases at J, with 8 bases in the middle. This CDR3 comprises 14 residues. CDR3: CASSFEARNQPQHF. The CDR3, as DNA: TGTGCCAGCAGTTTTGAGGCGCGCAATCAGCCCCAGCATTTT.

This chain uses TRBV20-1 with TRBJ1-1; D is unclear. Germline lookup yields CDR1 DFQATT and CDR2 SNEGSKA (reference sequence). This CDR3 contains 12 residues. The V gene lost 3 bases and the J gene lost 7 bases, with 12 bases spanning the gap. CDR3 sequence (DNA): TGCAGTGCTAGTCGAAAAACCATTGAAGCTTTCTTT. Translating it yields CSASRKTIEAFF.

The genes are TRBV20-1 and TRBJ2-7; 7 bases agree with TRBD2. The CDR3 contains 15 residues. From germline, CDR1 is DFQATT and CDR2 SNEGSKA (reference sequence). The CDR3 DNA sequence: TGCAGGGCCGGTGGTAGCGGGCGCCTGACGCACGAGCAGTACTTC. Its translation: CRAGGSGRLTHEQYF.

This clonotype was picked up many times. The chain uses TRBV12-3 or TRBV12-4 and TRBJ2-3, with 9 bases that match TRBD1. This CDR3 has 15 amino acids. J was trimmed by 5 bases and V by 6 bases; bases with no gene match: 9. CDR3 in DNA: TGTGCCAGCAGACCCCGGGACAGGGCCCAAGATACGCAGTATTTT. This gives the protein CASRPRDRAQDTQYF.

This clonotype was counted only a few times. V and J are TRBV10-3 and TRBJ2-6; no firm D call. Germline V gene lookup returns CDR1 ENHRY and CDR2 SYGVKD. This CDR3 spans 15 amino acids. Trimming removed 2 bases from V and 4 bases from J, with 9 bases in between. CDR3 residues: CAISEMGSGANVLTF. CDR3 in DNA: TGTGCCATCAGTGAGATGGGGTCCGGGGCCAACGTCCTGACTTTC.

The V and J genes are TRBV7-2 and TRBJ2-5, with unresolved D. The J call is uncertain, as TRBJ2-7 better fits the DNA end. CDR3 size: 13 residues. CDR1 is SGHTA and CDR2 is FQGNSA in the germline V gene. For the CDR3, the DNA is TGTGCCAGCAGCTTAGGATTTAAGTACGAGCAGTACTTC. Its protein is CASSLGFKYEQYF.

A few counts support this clonotype. The chain joins TRBV7-9 to TRBJ1-2; weak D call: TRBD1 (6 bases). V lost 5 bases and J 2 bases, leaving 12 bases between the germline ends. The CDR3 contains 14 residues. The germline V gene has CDR1 SEHNR and CDR2 FQNEAQ (reference sequence). The CDR3 reads CASSRHGTNYGYTF. The CDR3 DNA sequence: TGTGCCAGCAGCCGACACGGGACAAACTATGGCTACACCTTC.

The V and J genes are TRBV5-4 and TRBJ2-3; a possible D gene is TRBD1 (7 bases). The CDR3 length is 14 residues. The V gene lost 2 bases and the J gene lost 6 bases, with 13 bases spanning the gap. Germline V lookup: CDR1 SGHNT, CDR2 YYREEE (reference sequence). The CDR3: CASSLDRAGDTQYF. DNA for the CDR3: TGTGCCAGCAGCTTAGACAGGGCGGGGGATACGCAGTATTTT.

This clonotype was seen a few times. The genes are TRBV6-5 and TRBJ2-5; 8 bases are a match to TRBD1. TRBJ2-7 explains the end of the DNA better; the J call may be wrong. Germline V gene data show CDR1 as MNHEY and CDR2 as SVGAGI. The CDR3 contains 14 residues. In nucleotides, the CDR3 is TGTGCCAGCAGTGGGACAGGACGACGCTACGAGCAGTACTTC. As protein: CASSGTGRRYEQYF.

In this sample, this clonotype turned up a few times. This chain joins TRBV29-1 and TRBJ2-5, with a possible D match to TRBD2 (6 bases). V dropped 7 bases and J dropped 11 bases, with 29 bases sitting between them. Germline values: CDR1 SQVTM, CDR2 ANQGSEA. This CDR3 comprises 15 residues. In DNA, the CDR3 is TGCAGCGGCCGGAGGGGTCCCGCACCCGACAATGAGCAGTACTTC. It yields the protein CSGRRGPAPDNEQYF.

V and J are TRBV10-1 and TRBJ1-6; D might be TRBD1 (5 bases). Trimming pared 8 bases from V and 5 bases from J, leaving 13 bases between. The CDR3 totals 14 residues. CDR1 and CDR2 from the germline V gene are WNHNN and SYGVQD (reference sequence). The CDR3 coding sequence is TGCGCCAGCCAAAGCGGGGGAGATAATTCACCCCTCCACTTT. It is translated as CASQSGGDNSPLHF.